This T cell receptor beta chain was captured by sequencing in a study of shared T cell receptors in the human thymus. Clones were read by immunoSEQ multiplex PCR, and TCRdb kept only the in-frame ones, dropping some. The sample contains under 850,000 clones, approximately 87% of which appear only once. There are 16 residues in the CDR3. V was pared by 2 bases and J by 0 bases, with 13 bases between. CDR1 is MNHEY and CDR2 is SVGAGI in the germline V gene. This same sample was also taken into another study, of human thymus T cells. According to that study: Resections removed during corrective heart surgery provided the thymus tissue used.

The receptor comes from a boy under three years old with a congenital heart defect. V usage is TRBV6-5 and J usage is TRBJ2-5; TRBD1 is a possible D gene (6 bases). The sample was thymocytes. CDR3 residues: CASSYTGRLYQETQYF. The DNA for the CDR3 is TGTGCCAGCAGTTACACAGGGCGACTGTACCAAGAGACCCAGTACTTC.